The 3 T cell receptor beta chains presented below share a single source sample, sequenced in a study of blood T cells in healthy people across ages. The authors ran a second PCR of about 6 to 11 cycles using a sample-barcoded 5' primer and a J-beta primer mix. MiXCR, applied by TCRdb to the 5' RACE reads, yields one record per CDR3 protein. The sample records approximately 670,000 distinct CDR3 sequences, roughly two fifths being singletons. The sequenced sample consisted of blood. These receptors all come from a man at least 80 years old in good health.

The chain recombines TRBV10-3 with TRBJ2-7; a possible D gene is TRBD2 (6 bases). The CDR3 contains 13 residues. Germline CDR1 is ENHRY and CDR2 is SYGVKD. Trimming removed 7 bases from V and 4 bases from J, with 14 bases in between. CDR3 sequence (DNA): TGTGCCATCACCGGGACTGCTATTTACGAGCAGTACTTC. This sequence encodes CAITGTAIYEQYF.

The chain links TRBV7-2 to TRBJ2-7; a weak D match, TRBD2 (6 bases). There are 15 residues in the CDR3. CDR1 and CDR2 from the germline V gene are SGHTA and FQGNSA. Between the trimmed V and J ends, which lost 4 bases and 7 bases, there was a span of 20 bases. CDR3 residues: CASSSQFGTPEEQYF. CDR3 sequence (DNA): TGTGCCAGCAGCTCCCAATTCGGGACTCCCGAGGAGCAGTACTTC.

This chain uses TRBV20-1 with TRBJ1-5, with 8 bases lining up with TRBD1. Germline lookup yields CDR1 DFQATT and CDR2 SNEGSKA (reference sequence). This CDR3 has 15 amino acids. J was trimmed by 7 bases and V by 6 bases; bases with no gene match: 14. DNA for the CDR3: TGCAGTGCCAACCCAGGGACAGGCGTCGCCCAGCCCCAGCATTTT. The encoded protein is CSANPGTGVAQPQHF.